The 21 T cell receptor beta chains in this list originate from one sample, sequenced in a study of cytomegalovirus exposure and HLA in healthy donors. PCR employed 60 Vbeta and 13 Jbeta primers. Generated by immunoSEQ multiplex PCR, the TCRdb table keeps only in-frame clones and is missing some. The sample holds around 180,000 clones; over 75% are singletons and the top ten take about 2.4%. The sequenced material came from PBMCs. These receptors were collected from a man aged 60-69 years in good health and CMV-seronegative.

This chain links TRBV2 with TRBJ1-6; 7 bases map to TRBD1. The CDR3 is 13 residues long. After removal of 6 bases from V and 9 bases from J, the junction contained 5 bases not matched to a gene. The germline CDR1 and CDR2 sequences are SNHLY and FYNNEI. CDR3: CASRPDRASPLHF. CDR3 bases: TGTGCCAGCAGGCCCGACAGGGCTTCACCCCTCCACTTT.

The gene calls are TRBV5-4 and TRBJ2-5; 8 positions agree with TRBD1. Trimming removed 4 bases from V and 4 bases from J; junction bases left unmatched: 6. Germline loops: CDR1 SGHNT, CDR2 YYREEE (reference sequence). There are 14 residues in the CDR3. CDR3 DNA: TGTGCCAGCAGCCCTCGACAGGGGAGAGAGACCCAGTACTTC. Translation: CASSPRQGRETQYF.

This chain joins TRBV7-8 and TRBJ2-7; a weak D match, TRBD1 (6 bases). Germline-derived CDR1 and CDR2 are SGHVS and FQNEAQ. Deletions cut 5 bases from V and 1 base from J, with 12 bases between. CDR3 length equals 14 residues. The CDR3 here is CASSVGTRSYEQYF. DNA for the CDR3: TGTGCCAGCAGCGTAGGGACACGGTCCTACGAGCAGTACTTC.

The genes are TRBV7-9 and TRBJ1-1, with D uncertain. Per germline, CDR1 SEHNR and CDR2 FQNEAQ (reference sequence). V was pared by 0 bases and J by 1 base, with 6 bases between. CDR3 size: 14 residues. The CDR3 DNA reads TGTGCCAGCAGCTTAGCCCGGGGGAACACTGAAGCTTTCTTT. Translation: CASSLARGNTEAFF.

The chain joins TRBV2 to TRBJ2-3; TRBD2 aligns across 8 bases. The CDR3 covers 15 residues. V lost 10 bases, J lost 2 bases, and 11 bases stayed unmatched. Germline CDR1 reads SNHLY; CDR2 reads FYNNEI. CDR3 sequence: CATLRGGGNTDTQYF. CDR3 DNA sequence: TGTGCCACCCTTAGAGGCGGGGGGAACACAGATACGCAGTATTTT.

This clone showed up just once. This chain's CDR3 is CASSQDAGTGGETQYF. The CDR3 bases are TGTGCCAGCAGCCAAGACGCCGGGACAGGGGGCGAGACCCAGTACTTC. The chain recombines TRBV14 with TRBJ2-5, with 12 bases identical to TRBD1. The CDR3 covers 16 residues. Germline trimming cut 0 bases from V and 5 bases from J; bases unmatched to any gene: 4. Looked up from germline, CDR1 is SGHDN and CDR2 is FVKESK.

The chain has TRBV7-6 and TRBJ2-7; D is undetermined. V dropped 1 base and J dropped 3 bases, with 10 bases sitting between them. The CDR3 covers 14 residues. In germline, CDR1 is SGHVS, CDR2 FNYEAQ. The CDR3 DNA reads as TGTGCCAGCAGCTTAGGTGGTTGGAGCTACGAGCAGTACTTC. Amino acid sequence: CASSLGGWSYEQYF.

This clone was observed a few times. The chain carries TRBV10-3 and TRBJ1-1; tentatively, D is TRBD1 (5 bases). This CDR3 comprises 16 residues. Germline CDR1 ENHRY, CDR2 SYGVKD. V was clipped by 3 bases and J by 1 base, with 15 bases between them. CDR3 amino acids: CAISDQTVLGNTEAFF. The CDR3 coding sequence is TGTGCCATCAGTGACCAGACAGTGTTAGGGAACACTGAAGCTTTCTTT.

As regards this clone: Other DNA sequences in the sample encode the same CDR3. The CDR3 sequence is CASSLSRGNTEAFF. The CDR3 region has the DNA TGCGCCAGCAGCTTGAGTCGAGGGAACACTGAAGCTTTCTTT. The J gene is TRBJ1-1, the V gene TRBV5-1; no definite D call. Germline CDR1 is SGHRS and CDR2 is YFSETQ. This CDR3 region has 14 residues. V was clipped by 1 base and J by 1 base, with 8 bases between them.

The chain employs TRBV30 and TRBJ2-3; 9 nucleotides line up with TRBD1. The CDR3 is 16 amino acids. Germline lookup yields CDR1 GTSNPN and CDR2 SVGIG (reference sequence). V gave up 0 bases and J gave up 1 base; unmatched junction bases: 5. The CDR3 DNA reads TGTGCCTGGAGTGTAGGTTGGACAGGGGGCACAGATACGCAGTATTTT. Protein product: CAWSVGWTGGTDTQYF. Full variable domain (remainder filled in from reference TRBV30 and TRBJ2-3): SQTIHQWPATLVQPVGSPLSLECTVEGTSNPNLYWYRQAAGRGLQLLFYSVGIGQISSEVPQNLSASRPQDRQFILSSKKLLLSDSGFYLCAWSVGWTGGTDTQYFGPGTRLTVL.

This chain uses TRBV4-1 with TRBJ1-1; the match to TRBD1 covers 8 bases. This CDR3 has 15 residues. The ends lost 1 base at V and 3 bases at J; junction bases unmatched: 4. Germline lookup yields CDR1 MGHRA and CDR2 YSYEKL. This CDR3 is CASSQAQGADTEAFF. Written as DNA, the CDR3 is TGCGCCAGCAGCCAAGCTCAGGGGGCGGACACTGAAGCTTTCTTT.

The chain employs TRBV30 and TRBJ1-1; D is perhaps TRBD1 (6 bases). V lost 0 bases and J 0 bases, leaving 8 bases between the germline ends. The germline V gene has CDR1 GTSNPN and CDR2 SVGIG (reference sequence). The CDR3 runs 14 residues. The chain's CDR3 is CAWSVQGMNTEAFF. In nucleotides, the CDR3 is TGTGCCTGGAGTGTACAGGGAATGAACACTGAAGCTTTCTTT.

In its sample, this clone was seen once. The J gene is TRBJ2-7, the V gene TRBV18; weak D call: TRBD1 (5 bases). V lost 2 bases and J 7 bases, leaving 18 bases between the germline ends. The CDR3 spans 15 residues. Germline-derived CDR1 and CDR2 are KGHSH and LQKENI. DNA for the CDR3: TGTGCCAGCTCACCAGGGGCAGGAACAGGCCGAGAGCAGTACTTC. Its translation is CASSPGAGTGREQYF.

This clone was detected only a few times. This chain uses TRBV18 with TRBJ1-2; TRBD1 agrees at 11 bases. The germline V gene has CDR1 KGHSH and CDR2 LQKENI. V dropped 6 bases and J dropped 4; count of bases not matched to a gene: 7. This CDR3 is 15 amino acids long. The CDR3 loop reads CASSFGQGAIYGYTF. The DNA for the CDR3 is TGTGCCAGCTCCTTTGGACAGGGGGCCATCTATGGCTACACCTTC.

This clone appeared a single time. The chain has TRBV27 and TRBJ2-5, with 7 bases fitting TRBD1. CDR3 size: 15 residues. CDR1 is MNHEY and CDR2 is SMNVEV in the germline V gene (reference sequence). Trimming took 5 bases from V and 4 from J; bases not matched to a gene: 10. The CDR3 DNA follows: TGTGCCAGCAGTCCGCGGCTAGGGGGCAGAGAGACCCAGTACTTC. Protein sequence: CASSPRLGGRETQYF.

This chain links TRBV29-1 with TRBJ2-1, with 10 bases identical to TRBD2. V shed 7 bases, J shed 5 bases, and the junction held 5 bases outside the gene matches. Germline CDR1 reads SQVTM; CDR2 reads ANQGSEA. This CDR3 is built from 13 residues. CDR3 sequence (DNA): TGCAGCGCCGCAGCGGGAGGGAACAATGAGCAGTTCTTC. Protein sequence: CSAAAGGNNEQFF.

The chain couples TRBV10-3 to TRBJ2-7; TRBD2 is a possible D gene (5 bases). V was clipped by 3 bases and J by 6 bases, with 18 bases between them. The germline CDR1 and CDR2 sequences are ENHRY and SYGVKD. The CDR3 is made up of 15 amino acids. CDR3 in DNA: TGTGCCATCAGTGATTTTCCCACTCGGGGAAGCGAGCAGTACTTC. Its protein product is CAISDFPTRGSEQYF.

CDR3 in DNA: TGCGCCAGCAGCGTGACAGGGACCAAAAACATTCAGTACTTC. It codes for CASSVTGTKNIQYF. The chain combines TRBV5-1 with TRBJ2-4; 7 nucleotides agree with TRBD1. The V and J ends lost 4 bases and 2 bases, in that order; junction bases with no gene match: 3. Germline assignment: CDR1 SGHRS and CDR2 YFSETQ. This CDR3 has 14 residues.

This clone was observed a handful of times. This chain connects TRBV7-9 to TRBJ1-3; possibly TRBD1 for D (6 bases). V shed 5 bases and J shed 6 bases, with 17 bases lying between them. The CDR3 contains 15 residues. CDR1 is SEHNR, CDR2 FQNEAQ, per germline (reference sequence). DNA of the CDR3: TGTGCCAGCAGCGCGTGGCAGGGGCTGGTAAACACCATATATTTT. It encodes CASSAWQGLVNTIYF.

The chain uses TRBV6-6 and TRBJ2-7; D perhaps matches TRBD2 (5 bases). Germline V gene sequence: CDR1 MNHNY, CDR2 SVGAGI (reference sequence). The V gene lost 6 bases and the J gene lost 1 base, with 19 bases spanning the gap. This CDR3 has 16 amino acids. CDR3 nucleotides: TGTGCCAGCAGAGATCACACGGCAGGACTTTCCTACGAGCAGTACTTC. The encoded protein is CASRDHTAGLSYEQYF.

The chain joins TRBV7-2 to TRBJ2-5, with a weak D call TRBD2 (6 bases). The V gene's germline CDR1 is SGHTA and CDR2 FQGNSA. The CDR3 spans 14 residues. V was cut by 3 bases and J by 4 bases, with 12 bases left in between. In DNA form, the CDR3 reads TGTGCCAGCAGCTTTTTCCAGGGAGGAGAGACCCAGTACTTC. This sequence encodes CASSFFQGGETQYF. The variable domain in full, with the rest retrieved from reference TRBV7-2 and TRBJ2-5, is GAGVSQSPSNKVTEKGKDVELRCDPISGHTALYWYRQSLGQGLEFLIYFQGNSAPDKSGLPSDRFSAERTGGSVSTLTIQRTQQEDSAVYLCASSFFQGGETQYFGPGTRLLVL.